The 6 T cell receptor beta chains below were found in one sample sequenced in a study of cytomegalovirus exposure and HLA in healthy donors. PCR was performed using 60 Vbeta and 13 Jbeta primers. This table comes from immunoSEQ multiplex PCR, and its TCRdb copy is limited to in-frame clones, with some not included. This sample's clone table lists 100,000 or so clones. The sequencing input was PBMCs. The source of these receptors is a woman aged 25 to 39 in good health and CMV-seronegative.

The gene calls are TRBV29-1 and TRBJ2-1; possible D gene TRBD1, 5 bases. Trimming left V 5 bases short and J 4 bases short, with 9 bases between. The CDR3 extends over 12 amino acids. The germline CDR1 and CDR2 sequences are SQVTM and ANQGSEA. CDR3 amino acids: CSVPDSYNEQFF. CDR3 nucleotides: TGCAGCGTTCCCGACAGTTACAATGAGCAGTTCTTC.

V and J are TRBV5-1 and TRBJ1-2, with D possibly TRBD1 on 6 matching bases. Trimming pared 2 bases from V and 3 bases from J, leaving 11 bases between. This CDR3 contains 14 residues. Germline loops: CDR1 SGHRS, CDR2 YFSETQ. This CDR3 is CASSFVGADYGYTF. DNA for the CDR3: TGCGCCAGCAGCTTCGTGGGGGCAGACTATGGCTACACCTTC.

The gene calls are TRBV11-3 and TRBJ2-1; the match to TRBD1 covers 8 bases. The CDR3 loop spans 15 amino acids. The germline V gene encodes CDR1 SGHNT and CDR2 YENEEA. After removal of 0 bases from V and 7 bases from J, the junction contained 5 bases not matched to a gene. The CDR3 nucleotides read TGTGCCAGCAGCTTAGAGGCCCAGGGGGCTAATGAGCAGTTCTTC. Residues: CASSLEAQGANEQFF.

This chain joins TRBV7-9 and TRBJ2-3, with 8 bases matching TRBD1. Germline CDR1 SEHNR, CDR2 FQNEAQ (reference sequence). The CDR3 totals 15 residues. V dropped 5 bases and J dropped 7; count of bases not matched to a gene: 11. CDR3 nucleotides: TGTGCCAGCAGCACCGGACAGGGATGGGGAAATACGCAGTATTTT. Its translation: CASSTGQGWGNTQYF. Using reference TRBV7-9 and TRBJ2-3 for the parts outside the CDR3, the full variable domain is DTGVSQNPRHKITKRGQNVTFRCDPISEHNRLYWYRQTLGQGPEFLTYFQNEAQLEKSRLLSDRFSAERPKGSFSTLEIQRTEQGDSAMYLCASSTGQGWGNTQYFGPGTRLTVL.

J is TRBJ1-5 and V is TRBV10-3; D uncertain. The CDR3 spans 11 residues. Germline V gene sequence: CDR1 ENHRY, CDR2 SYGVKD. V was pared by 8 bases and J by 4 bases, with 6 bases between. The CDR3 DNA reads as TGTGCCATCCTCCGGAATCAGCCCCAGCATTTT. It encodes CAILRNQPQHF.

The rearrangement links TRBV2 to TRBJ2-6; 9 nucleotides agree with TRBD1. CDR1 is SNHLY, CDR2 FYNNEI, per germline. Trimming removed 4 bases from V and 2 bases from J; junction bases left unmatched: 3. There are 16 residues in the CDR3. In DNA form, the CDR3 reads TGTGCCAGCAGTGCTACAGGGGGCGCTGGGGCCAACGTCCTGACTTTC. It specifies CASSATGGAGANVLTF. The full variable domain, its missing parts supplied by reference TRBV2 and TRBJ2-6, is EPEVTQTPSHQVTQMGQEVILRCVPISNHLYFYWYRQILGQKVEFLVSFYNNEISEKSEIFDDQFSVERPDGSNFTLKIRSTKLEDSAMYFCASSATGGAGANVLTFGAGSRLTVL.